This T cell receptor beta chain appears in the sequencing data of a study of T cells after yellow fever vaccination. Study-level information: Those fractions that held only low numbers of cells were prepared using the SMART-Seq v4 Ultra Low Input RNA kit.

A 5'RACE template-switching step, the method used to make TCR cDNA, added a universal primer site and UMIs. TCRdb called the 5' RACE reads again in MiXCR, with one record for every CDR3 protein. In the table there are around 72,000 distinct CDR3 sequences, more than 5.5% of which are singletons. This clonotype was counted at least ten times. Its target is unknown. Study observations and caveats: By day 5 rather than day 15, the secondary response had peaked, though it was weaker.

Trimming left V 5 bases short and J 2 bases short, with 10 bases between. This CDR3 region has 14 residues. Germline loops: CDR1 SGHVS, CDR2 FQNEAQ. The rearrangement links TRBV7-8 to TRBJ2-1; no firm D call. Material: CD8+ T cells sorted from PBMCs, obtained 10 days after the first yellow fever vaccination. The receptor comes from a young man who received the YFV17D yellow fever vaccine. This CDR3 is CASSMAGAYNEQFF. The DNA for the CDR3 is TGTGCCAGCAGCATGGCCGGCGCCTACAATGAGCAGTTCTTC.